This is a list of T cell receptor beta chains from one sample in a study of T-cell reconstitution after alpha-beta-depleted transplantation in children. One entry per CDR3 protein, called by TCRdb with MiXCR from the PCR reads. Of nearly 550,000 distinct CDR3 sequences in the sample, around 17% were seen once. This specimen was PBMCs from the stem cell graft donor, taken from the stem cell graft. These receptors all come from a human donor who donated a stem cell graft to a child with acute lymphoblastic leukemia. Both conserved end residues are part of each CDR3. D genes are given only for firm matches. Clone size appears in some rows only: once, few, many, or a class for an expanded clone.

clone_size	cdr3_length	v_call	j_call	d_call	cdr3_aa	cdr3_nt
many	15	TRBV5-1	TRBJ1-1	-	CASSLGGVLNTEAFF	TGCGCCAGCAGCTTAGGTGGGGTCTTGAACACTGAAGCTTTCTTT
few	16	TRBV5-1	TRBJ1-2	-	CASSGGPGTLNYGYTF	TGCGCCAGCAGCGGGGGTCCCGGGACACTGAACTATGGCTACACCTTC
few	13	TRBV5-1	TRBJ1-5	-	CASSLEGSQPQHF	TGCGCCAGCAGCTTGGAAGGGAGTCAGCCCCAGCATTTT
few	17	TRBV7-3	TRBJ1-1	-	CASSPYGKAPTNTEAFF	TGTGCCAGCAGCCCCTACGGTAAAGCTCCAACGAACACTGAAGCTTTCTTT
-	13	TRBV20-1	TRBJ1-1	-	CSAKRTANTEAFF	TGCAGTGCCAAGAGGACAGCGAACACTGAAGCTTTCTTT
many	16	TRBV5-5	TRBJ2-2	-	CASSLAPVANTGELFF	TGTGCCAGCAGCTTGGCGCCGGTTGCGAACACCGGGGAGCTGTTTTTT
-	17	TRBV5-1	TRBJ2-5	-	CASSLAPQGLRQETQYF	TGCGCCAGCAGCTTGGCCCCCCAGGGTTTGAGGCAAGAGACCCAGTACTTC
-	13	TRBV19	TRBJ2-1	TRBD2	CASSITTSGEQFF	TGTGCCAGTAGTATAACTACTAGCGGCGAGCAGTTCTTC
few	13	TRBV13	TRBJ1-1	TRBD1	CASSLDTGAEAFF	TGTGCCAGCAGCTTAGACACAGGGGCTGAAGCTTTCTTT
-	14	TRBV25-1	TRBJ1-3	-	CASSEQGTGNTIYF	TGTGCCAGCAGTGAGCAGGGGACTGGAAACACCATATATTTT
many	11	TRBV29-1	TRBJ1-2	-	CSGLDGGGYTF	TGCAGCGGCCTCGATGGGGGCGGCTACACCTTC
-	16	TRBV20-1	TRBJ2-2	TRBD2	CSARTSGASNTGELFF	TGCAGTGCTCGTACTAGCGGAGCCTCGAACACCGGGGAGCTGTTTTTT
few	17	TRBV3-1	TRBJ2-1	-	CASSLFFAGKAYNEQFF	TGTGCCAGCAGCCTTTTTTTCGCGGGGAAGGCCTACAATGAGCAGTTCTTC
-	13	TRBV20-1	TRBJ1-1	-	CSAVKTANTEAFF	TGCAGTGCTGTCAAGACCGCGAACACTGAAGCTTTCTTT
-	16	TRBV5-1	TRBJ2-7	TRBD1	CASSLVWDRGHHEQYF	TGCGCCAGCAGCTTGGTCTGGGACAGGGGTCACCACGAGCAGTACTTC
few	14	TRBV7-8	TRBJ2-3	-	CASSLGPHLDTQYF	TGTGCCAGCAGCTTAGGCCCCCACCTCGATACGCAGTATTTT
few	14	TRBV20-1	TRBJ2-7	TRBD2	CSASRLAGVYEQYF	TGCAGTGCTAGTCGACTAGCGGGAGTTTACGAGCAGTACTTC
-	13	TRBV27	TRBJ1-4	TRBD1	CASMKGAGEKLFF	TGTGCCAGCATGAAGGGGGCAGGGGAAAAACTGTTTTTT
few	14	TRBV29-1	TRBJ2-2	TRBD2	CSVEGWGGPGELFF	TGCAGCGTTGAAGGGTGGGGAGGGCCCGGGGAGCTGTTTTTT
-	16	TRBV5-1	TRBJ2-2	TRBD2	CASSLTSGKRDGELFF	TGCGCCAGCAGCTTGACTAGCGGTAAACGGGACGGGGAGCTGTTTTTT
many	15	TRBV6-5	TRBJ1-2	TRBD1	CASSYSVGQGDGYTF	TGTGCCAGCAGTTACAGTGTTGGACAGGGAGATGGCTACACCTTC
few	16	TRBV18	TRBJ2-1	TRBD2	CASSSGLAGVYNEQFF	TGTGCCAGCTCATCGGGACTAGCGGGAGTCTACAATGAGCAGTTCTTC
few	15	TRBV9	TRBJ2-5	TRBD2	CASSKAGRLQETQYF	TGTGCCAGCAGCAAAGCGGGACGCCTCCAAGAGACCCAGTACTTC
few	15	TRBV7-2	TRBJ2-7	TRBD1	CASSSRDRMSYEQYF	TGTGCCAGCAGCTCCCGGGACAGGATGTCCTACGAGCAGTACTTC
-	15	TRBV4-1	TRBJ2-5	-	CASGKGHEYQETQYF	TGCGCCAGCGGCAAAGGGCACGAGTACCAAGAGACCCAGTACTTC
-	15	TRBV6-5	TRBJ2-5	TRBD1	CASSDSGQGEETQYF	TGTGCCAGCAGTGACTCCGGACAGGGGGAAGAGACCCAGTACTTC
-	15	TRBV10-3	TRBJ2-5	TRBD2	CAISGGTSVQETQYF	TGTGCCATCAGTGGGGGGACTAGCGTACAAGAGACCCAGTACTTC
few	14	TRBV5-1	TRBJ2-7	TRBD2	CASSSGLAGHEQYF	TGCGCCAGCAGCTCGGGGCTAGCGGGACACGAGCAGTACTTC
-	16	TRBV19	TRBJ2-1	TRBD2	CASSGTSGPSYNEQFF	TGTGCCAGTTCCGGGACTAGCGGGCCCTCCTACAATGAGCAGTTCTTC
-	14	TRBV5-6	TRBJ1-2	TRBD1	CASTPRDRGYGYTF	TGTGCCAGCACCCCCCGGGACAGGGGCTATGGCTACACCTTC
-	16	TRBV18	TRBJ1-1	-	CASSPPWTFQTSEAFF	TGTGCCAGCTCACCACCGTGGACGTTTCAGACTTCTGAAGCTTTCTTT
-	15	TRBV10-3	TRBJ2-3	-	CAISDLGAQKDTQYF	TGTGCCATCAGTGACTTGGGGGCGCAGAAAGATACGCAGTATTTT
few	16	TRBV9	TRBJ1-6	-	CASSVEGGQINSPLHF	TGTGCCAGCAGCGTAGAAGGCGGACAGATAAATTCACCCCTCCACTTT
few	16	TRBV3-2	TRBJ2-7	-	CASSLESGLAVYEQYF	TGTGCCAGCAGCCTCGAATCGGGACTAGCGGTCTACGAGCAGTACTTC
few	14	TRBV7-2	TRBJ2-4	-	CASSLRPSKNIQYF	TGTGCCAGCAGCTTACGACCGTCCAAAAACATTCAGTACTTC
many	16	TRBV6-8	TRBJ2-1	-	CASSPGTFRSYNEQFF	TGTGCCAGCAGTCCCGGGACTTTCCGCTCCTACAATGAGCAGTTCTTC
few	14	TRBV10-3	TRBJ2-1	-	CAIKGDWSYNEQFF	TGTGCCATCAAAGGCGATTGGAGCTACAATGAGCAGTTCTTC
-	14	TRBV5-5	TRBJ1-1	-	CASSLSQASTEAFF	TGTGCCAGCAGCTTGTCTCAGGCCTCCACTGAAGCTTTCTTT
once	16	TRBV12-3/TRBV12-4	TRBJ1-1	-	CASSFGPLILNTEAFF	TGTGCCAGCAGTTTTGGCCCCCTGATCTTGAACACTGAAGCTTTCTTT
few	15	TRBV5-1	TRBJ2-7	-	CASRPAAGFSYEQYF	TGCGCCAGCAGACCCGCAGCGGGTTTCTCCTACGAGCAGTACTTC
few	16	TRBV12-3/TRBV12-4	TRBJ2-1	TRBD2	CASRPLAGGTYNEQFF	TGTGCCAGCAGGCCTCTGGCGGGAGGCACCTACAATGAGCAGTTCTTC
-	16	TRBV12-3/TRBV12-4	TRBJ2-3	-	CASSDRMDRSTDTQYF	TGTGCCAGCAGTGATAGGATGGATCGTAGCACAGATACGCAGTATTTT
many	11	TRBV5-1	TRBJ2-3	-	CASSLWDTQYF	TGCGCCAGCAGCTTGTGGGATACGCAGTATTTT
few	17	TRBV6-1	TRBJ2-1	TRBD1	CASSEALGQGSYNEQFF	TGTGCCAGCAGTGAAGCCCTGGGACAGGGCTCCTACAATGAGCAGTTCTTC
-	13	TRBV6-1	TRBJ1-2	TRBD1	CASTFGQGLGYTF	TGTGCCAGCACCTTCGGACAGGGGTTGGGCTACACCTTC
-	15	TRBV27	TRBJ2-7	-	CASSFTTSTTYEQYF	TGTGCCAGCAGTTTTACGACATCCACTACCTACGAGCAGTACTTC
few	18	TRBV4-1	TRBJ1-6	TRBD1	CASSHPDRVQPIIRPLHF	TGCGCCAGCAGCCACCCGGACAGGGTCCAACCCATAATTAGGCCCCTCCACTTT